What follows describes a single T cell receptor beta chain. The sample comes from a study of blood T cell repertoires in COVID-19. Patients from Seattle were sampled longitudinally, starting during active infection. Germline V lookup: CDR1 SGHRS, CDR2 YFSETQ. There are 16 residues in the CDR3. V was shortened by 4 bases and J by 2 bases, with 16 bases between the two germline ends. The data were produced by immunoSEQ multiplex PCR, yet TCRdb's version contains in-frame clones alone and is incomplete. Among tens of thousands of clones listed, about 85% were seen once. The sample taken for sequencing was peripheral blood. V gene TRBV5-1 combines with J gene TRBJ1-5; D is uncertain. The sequence came from a woman aged 80 or over with COVID-19, enrolled during active disease. The CDR3 DNA reads TGCGCCAGCAGCCCCGGGCCTAACGGGGGCAATCAGCCCCAGCATTTT. Translated: CASSPGPNGGNQPQHF.